Below, 14 T cell receptor beta chains from the same sample are listed, as sequenced in a study of OX40 agonist ivuxolimab in advanced cancers. Repertoires were generated with immunoSEQ multiplex PCR, while TCRdb's copy carries only in-frame clones and drops some. The sample has about 74,000 clones; approximately 80% are singletons. The sample was CD4+ or CD8+ T cells sorted from blood, taken in a trial of the OX40 agonist ivuxolimab. The receptors originated from an adult with an advanced solid tumor such as melanoma, head and neck, liver or kidney cancer.

The rearrangement uses TRBV28 and TRBJ2-7; D unclear. The CDR3 length is 13 residues. Germline V CDR1 and CDR2: MDHEN, SYDVKM. V dropped 6 bases and J dropped 1 base, with 10 bases sitting between them. In nucleotides, the CDR3 is TGTGCCAGCAGCACACCAGGTTCCTACGAGCAGTACTTC. This translates into CASSTPGSYEQYF.

This rearrangement joins TRBV19 to TRBJ1-3; no firm D call. Trimming cost V 2 bases and J 7 bases, with 24 bases left between them. From germline, CDR1 is LNHDA and CDR2 SQIVND (reference sequence). This CDR3 region has 18 residues. The chain's CDR3 is CASSIISGSLRSGNTIYF. The CDR3 DNA sequence: TGTGCCAGTAGTATAATCTCTGGGAGCCTGCGAAGCGGGAACACCATATATTTT.

CDR3 residues: CASSQGDRDYYNEQFF. CDR3 in DNA: TGTGCCAGCAGCCAAGGGGACCGGGACTACTACAATGAGCAGTTCTTC. J is TRBJ2-1 and V is TRBV14; 7 nucleotides align to TRBD2. V trimming: 1 base; J trimming: 3 bases; junction bases outside the gene matches: 6. The CDR3 loop spans 16 amino acids. The germline V gene has CDR1 SGHDN and CDR2 FVKESK.

The chain recombines TRBV5-5 with TRBJ1-2; TRBD1 matches 7 bases. The CDR3 runs 15 residues. V lost 5 bases to trimming and J lost 5 bases; unmatched junction nucleotides: 12. Germline V CDR1 and CDR2: SGHKS, YYEKEE (reference sequence). CDR3 nucleotide sequence: TGTGCCAGCAGACGCTCTTCCGGGACAGTTTATGGCTACACCTTC. Its protein product is CASRRSSGTVYGYTF.

This clone is a singleton in its sample. The chain uses TRBV27 and TRBJ2-7, with TRBD1 matching over 10 bases. Per the germline V gene, CDR1 is MNHEY and CDR2 is SMNVEV (reference sequence). This CDR3 comprises 16 residues. V lost 5 bases, J lost 3 bases, and 10 bases stayed unmatched. CDR3 DNA sequence: TGTGCCAGCAGTCCGTCCACTTGGACAGGGGGCTACGAGCAGTACTTC. Protein product: CASSPSTWTGGYEQYF.

The chain links TRBV30 to TRBJ1-2; 8 bases line up with TRBD1. CDR3 length equals 14 residues. The V segment lost 1 base and the J segment 0 bases; nucleotides outside the gene matches: 1. Per the germline V gene, CDR1 is GTSNPN and CDR2 is SVGIG (reference sequence). The CDR3 DNA is TGTGCCTGGAGTGAGACAGGGGCTAACTATGGCTACACCTTC. Encoded protein: CAWSETGANYGYTF.

The chain links TRBV18 to TRBJ1-1; a weak D match, TRBD1 (6 bases). CDR1 is KGHSH and CDR2 is LQKENI in the germline V gene. Trimming left V 5 bases short and J 2 bases short, with 12 bases between. This CDR3 spans 14 amino acids. Here the CDR3 DNA reads TGTGCCAGCTCAGTACACGGGGGCAACACTGAAGCTTTCTTT. It is translated as CASSVHGGNTEAFF.

In nucleotides, the CDR3 is TGTGCCAGCACCCCCGGAGTGGTAGCGGGACGTCTTCCGTACGAGCAGTACTTC. Protein sequence: CASTPGVVAGRLPYEQYF. The genes are TRBV27 and TRBJ2-7; TRBD2 aligns across 8 bases. Germline assignment: CDR1 MNHEY and CDR2 SMNVEV (reference sequence). This CDR3 is 18 amino acids long. V shed 7 bases, J shed 4 bases, and the junction held 21 bases outside the gene matches.

The chain couples TRBV9 to TRBJ2-1; no reliable D call. This CDR3 spans 12 amino acids. Per the germline V gene, CDR1 is SGDLS and CDR2 is YYNGEE. V was trimmed by 5 bases and J by 7 bases, leaving 10 bases between them. CDR3 DNA: TGTGCCAGCAGTCGGATAGGGAATGAGCAGTTCTTC. This encodes CASSRIGNEQFF.

The V gene is TRBV2, the J gene TRBJ1-5, with TRBD1 matching 8 bases. CDR1 is SNHLY and CDR2 is FYNNEI in the germline V gene. The CDR3 sequence is 15 residues long. V gave up 5 bases and J gave up 3 bases; unmatched junction bases: 6. The DNA of the CDR3 is TGTGCCAGCAGTAACGAGCAGGGGGCCAATCAGCCCCAGCATTTT. Translated: CASSNEQGANQPQHF.

The chain is built from TRBV29-1 and TRBJ1-5; 11 bases match TRBD1. This CDR3 contains 15 residues. The germline V gene has CDR1 SQVTM and CDR2 ANQGSEA. Trimming removed 7 bases from V and 6 bases from J; junction bases left unmatched: 11. The CDR3 region is CSASEGQGGGQPQHF. DNA for the CDR3: TGCAGCGCCTCAGAGGGACAGGGGGGAGGTCAGCCCCAGCATTTT.

The chain couples TRBV28 to TRBJ1-2; D gene uncertain. Looked up from germline, CDR1 is MDHEN and CDR2 is SYDVKM. The CDR3 spans 16 residues. The V gene lost 0 bases and the J gene lost 0 bases, with 11 bases spanning the gap. CDR3 nucleotide sequence: TGTGCCAGCAGTTTATGGGACCGCCTAACTAACTATGGCTACACCTTC. Translation: CASSLWDRLTNYGYTF.

The gene calls are TRBV5-1 and TRBJ2-5; D remains unclear. CDR3 size: 15 residues. The V gene's germline CDR1 is SGHRS and CDR2 YFSETQ. Trimming removed 4 bases at V and 4 bases at J, with 17 bases between. For the CDR3, the DNA is TGCGCCAGCAGCACCCTTCCGGGCCACTTAGAGACCCAGTACTTC. It encodes CASSTLPGHLETQYF.

This chain links TRBV7-2 with TRBJ2-3; TRBD2 aligns across 12 bases. Germline V gene data show CDR1 as SGHTA and CDR2 as FQGNSA. V trimming: 5 bases; J trimming: 0 bases; junction bases outside the gene matches: 6. CDR3 length: 17 amino acids. The CDR3 region is CASSKGTSGSSTDTQYF. The CDR3 nucleotides read TGTGCCAGCAGCAAAGGGACTAGCGGGTCTAGCACAGATACGCAGTATTTT. Complete variable domain (other parts from reference TRBV7-2 and TRBJ2-3): GAGVSQSPSNKVTEKGKDVELRCDPISGHTALYWYRQSLGQGLEFLIYFQGNSAPDKSGLPSDRFSAERTGGSVSTLTIQRTQQEDSAVYLCASSKGTSGSSTDTQYFGPGTRLTVL.